A selection of T cell receptor beta chains follows, all from one sample in a study of blood T cell repertoires in COVID-19. The protocol was immunoSEQ multiplex PCR, while the TCRdb copy is restricted to in-frame clones and leaves out a portion. The sample lists about 61,000 clones, 70% to 80% occurring once. The sequenced sample was peripheral blood. All receptors come from an elderly man with active or convalescent COVID-19. CDR3s include the opening cysteine and the closing phenylalanine or tryptophan. D genes are given only for firm matches. Clone size is not always given. Where it is, it says once, few, many or a class for expanded clones.

clone size	J gene	V gene	D gene	CDR3 DNA	CDR3 protein
NA	TRBJ2-7	TRBV24-1	TRBD2	TGTGCCACCAGTCGTGGGACTAGCGGGGCCTACGAGCAGTACTTC	CATSRGTSGAYEQYF
once	TRBJ1-1	TRBV11-1	NA	TGTGCCAGCAGCTCAATTCTTCTGCACAGAAACACTGAAGCTTTCTTT	CASSSILLHRNTEAFF
NA	TRBJ2-1	TRBV10-3	TRBD2	TGTGCCATCACTATTAGCGGGGGGGCCAATGAGCAGTTCTTC	CAITISGGANEQFF
NA	TRBJ1-3	TRBV23-1	NA	TGCGCCAGCTGGAGGGGTGGAAACACCATATATTTT	CASWRGGNTIYF
NA	TRBJ1-6	TRBV5-1	TRBD1	TGCGCCAGCAGCTTGGCGGGACAGGGGTACTCACCCCTCCACTTT	CASSLAGQGYSPLHF
NA	TRBJ2-2	TRBV4-2	NA	TGTGCCAGCAGCCAGAGTAGCGCGCGGGGCACCGGGGAGCTGTTTTTT	CASSQSSARGTGELFF
NA	TRBJ2-4	TRBV6-6	TRBD1	TGTGCCAGCAGTCCGAAAACAGGGGAACGGAGTAACATTCAGTACTTC	CASSPKTGERSNIQYF
NA	TRBJ2-1	TRBV21-1	NA	TGTGCCAGCAGCAAAGGTGCGACAAGGGGGCCACCCCCCACGAATCGAAGCTCCTACAATGAGCAGTTCTTC	CASSKGATRGPPPTNRSSYNEQFF
NA	TRBJ2-5	TRBV7-9	TRBD2	TGTGCCAGCAGCCCCTGGACTAGCGGGCAGGAGACCCAGTACTTC	CASSPWTSGQETQYF
NA	TRBJ2-7	TRBV3-1/TRBV3-2	TRBD1	TGTGCCAGCAGCTGGTCGACAGGGGAAACCTACGAGCAGTACTTC	CASSWSTGETYEQYF
few	TRBJ1-6	TRBV6-2/TRBV6-3	TRBD1	TGTGCCAGCAGTTACTCGGGACAGGGGAATTCACCCCTCCACTTT	CASSYSGQGNSPLHF
NA	TRBJ2-7	TRBV11-2	TRBD2	TGTGCCAGCAGGATAGCGGGAGGGCCTACGTACTTC	CASRIAGGPTYF
NA	TRBJ1-2	TRBV6-5	NA	TGTGCCAGCAGTCATAAACGGAACAGCCCGATAGGCTACACCTTC	CASSHKRNSPIGYTF
NA	TRBJ2-3	TRBV5-1	TRBD1	TGCGCCAGCAGCTTACCGGGACAGACCACAGATACGCAGTATTTT	CASSLPGQTTDTQYF
NA	TRBJ2-5	TRBV6-5	NA	TGTGCCAGCAGTTACCCTTTGTTTCCGGAGGAGACCCAGTACTTC	CASSYPLFPEETQYF
NA	TRBJ1-2	TRBV24-1	TRBD1	TGTGCCACCGGGACAGGGGACTATGGCTACACCTTC	CATGTGDYGYTF
NA	TRBJ2-1	TRBV6-5	TRBD2	TGTGCCAGCACTCTCAGTAGCGGGAGTGATTCAAGAAAGTTCTTC	CASTLSSGSDSRKFF
few	TRBJ2-7	TRBV27	NA	TGTGCCAGCAGTTTCAATCAGGGGTGGGCCTACGAGCAGTACTTC	CASSFNQGWAYEQYF
once	TRBJ2-7	TRBV29-1	TRBD1	TGCAGCGGGGGGACCGGGACAGGGAACGAGCAGTACTTC	CSGGTGTGNEQYF
NA	TRBJ1-2	TRBV5-1	NA	TGCGCCAGCAGCTTGGTGCAGGGTTTCGGCTACACCTTC	CASSLVQGFGYTF
NA	TRBJ1-4	TRBV18	NA	TGTGCCAGCTCACCTCCGGGATCTAATGAAAAACTGTTTTTT	CASSPPGSNEKLFF
NA	TRBJ1-1	TRBV6-5	TRBD1	TGTGCCAGCAGTATGGACAGGGGAGGTACTGAAGCTTTCTTT	CASSMDRGGTEAFF
NA	TRBJ1-2	TRBV18	NA	TGTGCCAGCTCACCACGGTCGTCAGTTGGGGTGGAGGATGGCTACACCTTC	CASSPRSSVGVEDGYTF
NA	TRBJ2-5	TRBV6-5	TRBD2	TGTGCCAGCAAGAGACTAGCGGCATCCCAAGAGACCCAGTACTTC	CASKRLAASQETQYF
NA	TRBJ1-5	TRBV5-1	TRBD1	TGCGCCAGCAGCTTGGGACAGGGGATTTATCAGCCCCAGCATTTT	CASSLGQGIYQPQHF
NA	TRBJ1-5	TRBV19	TRBD1	TGTGCCAGTAGTACCCTGGGACAGTCAAATCAGCCCCAGCATTTT	CASSTLGQSNQPQHF
few	TRBJ1-2	TRBV28	NA	TGTGCCAGCAGCCTCGGTGCCGCCTCGAACTATGGCTACACCTTC	CASSLGAASNYGYTF
NA	TRBJ2-7	TRBV27	TRBD2	TGTGCCAGCAGTCCCCGAGGGACTAGTGGCTACGAGCAGTACTTC	CASSPRGTSGYEQYF
NA	TRBJ2-7	TRBV5-4	TRBD1	TGTGCCAGCAGCGTAAACAGGGGGCTCTACGAGCAGTACTTC	CASSVNRGLYEQYF
NA	TRBJ1-3	TRBV10-3	TRBD1	TGTGCCATCAGAGGACAGGGGGACACCATATATTTT	CAIRGQGDTIYF